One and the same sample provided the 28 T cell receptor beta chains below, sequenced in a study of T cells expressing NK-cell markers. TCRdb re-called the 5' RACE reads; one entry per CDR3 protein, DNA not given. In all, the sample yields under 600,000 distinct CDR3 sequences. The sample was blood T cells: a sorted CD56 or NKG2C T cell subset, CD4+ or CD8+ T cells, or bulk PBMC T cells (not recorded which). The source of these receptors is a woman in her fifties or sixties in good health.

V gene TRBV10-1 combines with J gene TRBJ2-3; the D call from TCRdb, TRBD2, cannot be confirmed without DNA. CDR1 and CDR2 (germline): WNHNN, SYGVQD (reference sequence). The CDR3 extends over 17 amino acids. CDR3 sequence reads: CASSDRKLAGGPDTQYF.

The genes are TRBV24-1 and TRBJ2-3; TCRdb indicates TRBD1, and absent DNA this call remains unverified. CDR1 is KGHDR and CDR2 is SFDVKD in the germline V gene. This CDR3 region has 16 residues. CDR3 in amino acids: CATSDRTGSPTDTQYF.

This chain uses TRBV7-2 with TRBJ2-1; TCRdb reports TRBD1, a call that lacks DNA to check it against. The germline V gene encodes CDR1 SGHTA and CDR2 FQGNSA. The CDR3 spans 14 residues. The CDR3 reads CASSLSRVGNEQFF. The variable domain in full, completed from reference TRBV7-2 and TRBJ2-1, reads GAGVSQSPSNKVTEKGKDVELRCDPISGHTALYWYRQSLGQGLEFLIYFQGNSAPDKSGLPSDRFSAERTGGSVSTLTIQRTQQEDSAVYLCASSLSRVGNEQFFGPGTRLTVL.

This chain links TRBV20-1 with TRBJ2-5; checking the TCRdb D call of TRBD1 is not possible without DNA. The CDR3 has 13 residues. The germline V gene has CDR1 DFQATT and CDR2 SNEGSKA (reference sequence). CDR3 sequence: CSLMDRETETQYF.

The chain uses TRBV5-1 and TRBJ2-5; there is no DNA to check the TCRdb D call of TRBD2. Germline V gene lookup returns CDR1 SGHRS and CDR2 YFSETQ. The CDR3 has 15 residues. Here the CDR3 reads CASSSDIANQETQYF.

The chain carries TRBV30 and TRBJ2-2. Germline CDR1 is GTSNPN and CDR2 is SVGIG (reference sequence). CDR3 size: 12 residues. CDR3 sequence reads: CAWTSTPGELFF.

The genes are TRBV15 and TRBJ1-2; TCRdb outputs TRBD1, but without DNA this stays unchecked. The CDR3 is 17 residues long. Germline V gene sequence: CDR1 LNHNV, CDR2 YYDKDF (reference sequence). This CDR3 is CATSRDLEPTGGYGYTF.

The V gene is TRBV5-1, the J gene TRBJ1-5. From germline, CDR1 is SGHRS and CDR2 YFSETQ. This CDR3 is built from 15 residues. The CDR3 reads CASSLGVDSNQPQHF.

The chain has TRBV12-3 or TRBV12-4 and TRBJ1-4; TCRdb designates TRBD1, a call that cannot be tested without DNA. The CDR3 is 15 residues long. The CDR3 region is CASSLFQGAVEKLFF.

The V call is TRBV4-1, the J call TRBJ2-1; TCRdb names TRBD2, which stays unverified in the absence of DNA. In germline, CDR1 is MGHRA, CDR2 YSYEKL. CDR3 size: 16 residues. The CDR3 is CASSLSGGTSYNEQFF.

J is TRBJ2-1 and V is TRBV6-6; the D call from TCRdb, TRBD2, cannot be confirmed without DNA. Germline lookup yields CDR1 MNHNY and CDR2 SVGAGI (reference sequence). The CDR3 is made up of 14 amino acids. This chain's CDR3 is CASNVAGEANEQFF.

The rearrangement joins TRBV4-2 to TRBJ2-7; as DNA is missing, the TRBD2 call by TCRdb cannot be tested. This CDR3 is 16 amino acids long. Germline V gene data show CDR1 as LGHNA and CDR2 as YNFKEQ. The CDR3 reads CASSQEGASGRSGQYF.

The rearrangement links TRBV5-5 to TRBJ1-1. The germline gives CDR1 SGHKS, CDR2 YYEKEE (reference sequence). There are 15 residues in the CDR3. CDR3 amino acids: CASSLEAGRNTEAFF.

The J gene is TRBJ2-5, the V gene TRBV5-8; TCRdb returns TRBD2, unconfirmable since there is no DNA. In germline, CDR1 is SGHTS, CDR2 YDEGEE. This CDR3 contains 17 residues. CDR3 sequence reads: CASSSNLRLAGRETQYF.

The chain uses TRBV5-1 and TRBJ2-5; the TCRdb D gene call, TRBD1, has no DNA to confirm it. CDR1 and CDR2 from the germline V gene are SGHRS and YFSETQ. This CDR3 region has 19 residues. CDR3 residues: CASSRTGTVLDSLQGTQYF.

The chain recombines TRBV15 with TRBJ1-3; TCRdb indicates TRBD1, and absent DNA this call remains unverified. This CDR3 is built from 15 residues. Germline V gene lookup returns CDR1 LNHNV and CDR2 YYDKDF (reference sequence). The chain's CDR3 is CATSDRGTAGNTIYF. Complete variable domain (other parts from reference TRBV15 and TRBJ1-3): DAMVIQNPRYQVTQFGKPVTLSCSQTLNHNVMYWYQQKSSQAPKLLFHYYDKDFNNEADTPDNFQSRRPNTSFCFLDIRSPGLGDTAMYLCATSDRGTAGNTIYFGEGSWLTVV.

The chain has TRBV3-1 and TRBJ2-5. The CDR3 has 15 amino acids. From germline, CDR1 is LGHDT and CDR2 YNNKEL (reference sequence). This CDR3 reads CASSQKVGNQETQYF.

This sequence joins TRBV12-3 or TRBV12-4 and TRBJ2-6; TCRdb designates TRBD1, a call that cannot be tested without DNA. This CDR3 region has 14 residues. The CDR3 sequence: CASRTGDGANVLTF.

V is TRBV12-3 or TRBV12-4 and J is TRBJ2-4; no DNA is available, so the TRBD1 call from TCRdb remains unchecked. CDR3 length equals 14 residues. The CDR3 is CASSRSQGVDIQYF.

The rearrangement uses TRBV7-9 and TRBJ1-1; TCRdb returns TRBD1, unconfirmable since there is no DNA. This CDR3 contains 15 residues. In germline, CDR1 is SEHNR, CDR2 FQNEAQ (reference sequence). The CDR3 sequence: CASSQTNRGSTEAFF. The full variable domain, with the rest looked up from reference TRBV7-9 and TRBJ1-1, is DTGVSQNPRHKITKRGQNVTFRCDPISEHNRLYWYRQTLGQGPEFLTYFQNEAQLEKSRLLSDRFSAERPKGSFSTLEIQRTEQGDSAMYLCASSQTNRGSTEAFFGQGTRLTVV.

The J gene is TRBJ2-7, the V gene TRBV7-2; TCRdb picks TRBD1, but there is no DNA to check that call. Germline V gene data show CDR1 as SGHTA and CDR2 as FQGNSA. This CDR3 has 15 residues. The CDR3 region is CASSLTGTSSYEQYF. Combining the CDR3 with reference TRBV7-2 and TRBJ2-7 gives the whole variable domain GAGVSQSPSNKVTEKGKDVELRCDPISGHTALYWYRQSLGQGLEFLIYFQGNSAPDKSGLPSDRFSAERTGGSVSTLTIQRTQQEDSAVYLCASSLTGTSSYEQYFGPGTRLTVT.

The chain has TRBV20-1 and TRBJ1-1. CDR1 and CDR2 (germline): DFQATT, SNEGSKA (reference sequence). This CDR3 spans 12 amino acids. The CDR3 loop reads CSTSGSGTEAFF.

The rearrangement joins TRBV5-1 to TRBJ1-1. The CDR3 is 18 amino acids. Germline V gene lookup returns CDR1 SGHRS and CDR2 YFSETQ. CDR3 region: CASSPYGVWRGMNTEAFF.

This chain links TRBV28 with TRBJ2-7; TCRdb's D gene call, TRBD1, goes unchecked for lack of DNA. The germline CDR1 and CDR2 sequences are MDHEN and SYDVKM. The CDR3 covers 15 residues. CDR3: CASTQGGFSSYEQYF.

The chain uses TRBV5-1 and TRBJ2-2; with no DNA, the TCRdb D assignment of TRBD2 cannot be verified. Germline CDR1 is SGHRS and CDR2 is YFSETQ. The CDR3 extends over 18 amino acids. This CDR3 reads CASSTGLAGVGYTGELFF. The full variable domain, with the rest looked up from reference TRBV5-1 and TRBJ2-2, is KAGVTQTPRYLIKTRGQQVTLSCSPISGHRSVSWYQQTPGQGLQFLFEYFSETQRNKGNFPGRFSGRQFSNSRSEMNVSTLELGDSALYLCASSTGLAGVGYTGELFFGEGSRLTVL.

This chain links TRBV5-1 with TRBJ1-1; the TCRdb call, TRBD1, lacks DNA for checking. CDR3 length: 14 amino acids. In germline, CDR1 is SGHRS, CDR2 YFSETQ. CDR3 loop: CASSGGQGNTEAFF.

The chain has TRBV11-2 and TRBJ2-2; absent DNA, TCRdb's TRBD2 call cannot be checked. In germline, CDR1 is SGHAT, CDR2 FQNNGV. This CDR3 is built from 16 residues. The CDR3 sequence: CATTLTSGRGTGELFF.

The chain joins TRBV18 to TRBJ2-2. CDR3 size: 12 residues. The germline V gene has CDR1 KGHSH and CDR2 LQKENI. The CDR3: CASSPDVGELFF.